This TCR beta chain was observed in a study of blood T cell repertoires in COVID-19. Study background: Both acute and convalescent COVID-19 samples were obtained from the United States, Italy and Spain. Sample material is recorded as cDNA or gDNA derived from T cells, B-cell-depleted T cells, or PBMCs.

The CDR3 spans 15 residues. In the authors' methods: Reference gene primer amplification gave nucleated cell count estimates. Sequencing was performed with immunoSEQ multiplex PCR; in TCRdb, only in-frame clones are kept and a portion is missing. That table supplies the V and J calls and clone size; D and trimming were determined from the DNA. The sample carries about 67,000 clones, 87% recorded once. The TCR sequence derives from a man aged 50 to 60 with active COVID-19. The source material was peripheral blood. This chain uses TRBV21-1 with TRBJ2-5; whether TRBD1, the table's D call, matches the DNA was not checked. TRBV21-1 is an annotated pseudogene. Here the CDR3 DNA reads TGTGCCAGCAGCAAAGTTCCGGGACAGGAGGAGACCCAGTACTTC. This codes for CASSKVPGQEETQYF.